A single sample gave rise to the 16 T cell receptor beta chains below, sequenced in a study of shared clonotypes between healthy human individuals. Method: immunoSEQ multiplex PCR; TCRdb's copy keeps in-frame clones and lacks some. The repertoire holds about 1 million clones, with roughly 80% as singletons. The sequenced sample was memory CD4+ T cells sorted from blood. Subset in this sample: CD45RA-negative fraction. The receptors originated from a man younger than 30 in good health.

V and J are TRBV19 and TRBJ2-1; D perhaps matches TRBD2 (6 bases). Trimming removed 6 bases at V and 5 bases at J, with 17 bases between. This CDR3 has 15 residues. CDR1 is LNHDA, CDR2 SQIVND, per germline (reference sequence). The CDR3: CASRYWGEDNNEQFF. The DNA for the CDR3 is TGTGCCAGTAGATACTGGGGGGAGGACAACAATGAGCAGTTCTTC.

The V call is TRBV6-1, the J call TRBJ1-1; D is perhaps TRBD1 (5 bases). V was pared by 3 bases and J by 1 base, with 15 bases between. CDR3 size: 16 residues. In germline, CDR1 is MNHNS, CDR2 SASEGT. The CDR3 here is CASSDNVGLGNTEAFF. CDR3 sequence (DNA): TGTGCCAGCAGTGACAATGTGGGGCTGGGGAACACTGAAGCTTTCTTT.

Comments on this clone: Other DNA sequences from this sample encode an identical CDR3 as well. The gene calls are TRBV5-1 and TRBJ2-7; TRBD1 matches 7 bases. Looked up from germline, CDR1 is SGHRS and CDR2 is YFSETQ. The trim removed 4 bases at V and 0 bases at J, leaving 4 bases unmatched. The CDR3 runs 14 residues. The chain's CDR3 is CASSPGDSSYEQYF. CDR3 nucleotide sequence: TGCGCCAGCAGCCCTGGGGACAGCTCCTACGAGCAGTACTTC.

The chain combines TRBV7-2 with TRBJ1-1; a possible D gene is TRBD1 (6 bases). The CDR3 runs to 14 residues. Between the trimmed V and J ends, which lost 5 bases and 4 bases, there was a span of 14 bases. Germline V gene lookup returns CDR1 SGHTA and CDR2 FQGNSA. CDR3 protein: CASSQQGTFTEAFF. For the CDR3, the DNA is TGTGCCAGCAGCCAACAGGGAACCTTCACTGAAGCTTTCTTT. Using reference TRBV7-2 and TRBJ1-1 for the parts outside the CDR3, the full variable domain is GAGVSQSPSNKVTEKGKDVELRCDPISGHTALYWYRQSLGQGLEFLIYFQGNSAPDKSGLPSDRFSAERTGGSVSTLTIQRTQQEDSAVYLCASSQQGTFTEAFFGQGTRLTVV.

The chain combines TRBV21-1 with TRBJ2-7; the table assigns TRBD1, which was not confirmed against the DNA. TRBV21-1 is a known pseudogene. The CDR3 length is 15 residues. The CDR3 DNA reads TGTGCCAGCAGCAAAGAGGCAGGGAAGGCCTACGAGCAGTACTTC. Protein: CASSKEAGKAYEQYF.

This chain uses TRBV30 with TRBJ2-1, with 11 positions matching TRBD2. This CDR3 contains 15 residues. CDR1 is GTSNPN, CDR2 SVGIG, per germline (reference sequence). V was pared by 6 bases and J by 3 bases, with 7 bases of the junction left unmatched. The CDR3 region is CACFRTSGSYNEQFF. The CDR3 bases are TGTGCCTGTTTCCGTACTAGCGGGAGCTACAATGAGCAGTTCTTC.

This chain connects TRBV7-3 to TRBJ2-1, with D possibly matching TRBD2 (5 bases). The CDR3 loop spans 12 amino acids. Germline CDR1 and CDR2: SGHTA and FQGTGA. V shed 4 bases and J shed 4 bases, with 5 bases lying between them. The CDR3 DNA follows: TGTGCCAGCAGCTCGGGGTACAATGAGCAGTTCTTC. Translation gives CASSSGYNEQFF.

This rearrangement joins TRBV18 to TRBJ2-4, with TRBD2 identical over 13 bases. J lost 9 bases, V lost 3 bases, and 8 bases had no gene match. The CDR3 totals 16 residues. Germline V gene data show CDR1 as KGHSH and CDR2 as LQKENI. The CDR3 DNA reads TGTGCCAGCTCACCGCAAGGACTAGCGGGGGTAGTCATTCAGTACTTC. It translates to CASSPQGLAGVVIQYF.

As to this clone: In the same sample, other DNA sequences code for this CDR3. The CDR3 bases are TGTGCCAGCAGTTACTCGGAGGGATACGAGCAGTACTTC. This gives the protein CASSYSEGYEQYF. The chain combines TRBV6-6 with TRBJ2-7; a possible D gene is TRBD2 (6 bases). The CDR3 spans 13 residues. Germline V gene sequence: CDR1 MNHNY, CDR2 SVGAGI (reference sequence). The V end lost 0 bases, the J end lost 4 bases, and 7 bases lay between the germline ends.

This clone was seen a few times. The CDR3 loop reads CSAIEGADTQYF. CDR3 nucleotides: TGCAGCGCGATAGAAGGGGCAGATACGCAGTATTTT. The J gene is TRBJ2-3, the V gene TRBV29-1; TRBD1 is a possible D gene (5 bases). V lost 7 bases and J 4 bases, leaving 12 bases between the germline ends. There are 12 residues in the CDR3. Germline V gene data show CDR1 as SQVTM and CDR2 as ANQGSEA.

About this clone itself: The same CDR3 is also encoded by other DNA sequences in this sample. The rearrangement joins TRBV9 to TRBJ2-1, with 11 bases lining up with TRBD2. Germline V CDR1 and CDR2: SGDLS, YYNGEE. V was clipped by 3 bases and J by 4 bases; unmatched bases: 3. The CDR3 extends over 15 amino acids. This CDR3 is CASSAGTSGYNEQFF. The DNA for the CDR3 is TGTGCCAGCAGCGCCGGGACTAGCGGATACAATGAGCAGTTCTTC.

The gene calls are TRBV12-5 and TRBJ1-3; 7 bases line up with TRBD1. The J segment lost 0 bases and the V segment lost 1 base, leaving 9 bases of the junction unmatched. Germline V gene sequence: CDR1 LGHNT, CDR2 FRNRAP. This CDR3 spans 18 amino acids. CDR3 region: CASGLDSGPGGSGNTIYF. CDR3 in DNA: TGTGCTAGTGGTTTGGACAGCGGGCCAGGGGGCTCTGGAAACACCATATATTTT.

The rearrangement links TRBV5-1 to TRBJ2-7; no clear D. CDR1 and CDR2 (germline): SGHRS, YFSETQ. The CDR3 totals 13 residues. Between the trimmed V and J ends, which lost 7 bases and 6 bases, there was a span of 17 bases. CDR3 nucleotides: TGCGCCAGCGGGTGGACGCAGTTCGGCGAGCAGTACTTC. Residues: CASGWTQFGEQYF.

The CDR3, as DNA: TGCGCCAGCAGCCGGGACAGCCTTGCGAACACCGGGGAGCTGTTTTTT. Its translation is CASSRDSLANTGELFF. The V gene is TRBV5-1, the J gene TRBJ2-2; 7 nucleotides match TRBD1. This CDR3 contains 16 residues. V lost 4 bases, J lost 0 bases, and 6 bases stayed unmatched. The V gene's germline CDR1 is SGHRS and CDR2 YFSETQ.

This clone was detected ten times or more. This chain uses TRBV19 with TRBJ1-2, with unresolved D. This CDR3 is 12 amino acids long. Germline CDR1 reads LNHDA; CDR2 reads SQIVND (reference sequence). Trimming removed 6 bases from V and 4 bases from J, with 9 bases in between. The CDR3 protein is CASSRRGYGYTF. In DNA form, the CDR3 reads TGTGCCAGTAGCCGCAGAGGCTATGGCTACACCTTC.

The chain joins TRBV27 to TRBJ2-1; D uncertain. Germline CDR1 MNHEY, CDR2 SMNVEV (reference sequence). This CDR3 has 15 amino acids. The germline V and J ends were trimmed by 5 bases and 8 bases, with 19 bases remaining between them. CDR3: CASSPMPLGAYEQFF. The CDR3, as DNA: TGTGCCAGCAGTCCCATGCCCCTCGGTGCATATGAGCAGTTCTTC.